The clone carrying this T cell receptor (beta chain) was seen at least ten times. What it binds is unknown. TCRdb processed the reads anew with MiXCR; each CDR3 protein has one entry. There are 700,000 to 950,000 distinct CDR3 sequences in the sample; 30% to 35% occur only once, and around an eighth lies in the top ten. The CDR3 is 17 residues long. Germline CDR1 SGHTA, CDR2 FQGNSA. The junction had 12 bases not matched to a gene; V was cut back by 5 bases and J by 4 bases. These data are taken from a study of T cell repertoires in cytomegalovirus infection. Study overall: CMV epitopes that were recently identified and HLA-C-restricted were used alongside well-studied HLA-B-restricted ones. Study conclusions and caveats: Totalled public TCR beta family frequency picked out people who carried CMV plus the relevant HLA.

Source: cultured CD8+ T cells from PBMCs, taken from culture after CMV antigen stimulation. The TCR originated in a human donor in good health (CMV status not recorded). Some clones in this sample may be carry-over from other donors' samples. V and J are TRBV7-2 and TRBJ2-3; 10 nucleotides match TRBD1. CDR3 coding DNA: TGTGCCAGCAGCCTAAATACCGGGACAGGGGTGTCAGATACGCAGTATTTT. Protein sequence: CASSLNTGTGVSDTQYF.